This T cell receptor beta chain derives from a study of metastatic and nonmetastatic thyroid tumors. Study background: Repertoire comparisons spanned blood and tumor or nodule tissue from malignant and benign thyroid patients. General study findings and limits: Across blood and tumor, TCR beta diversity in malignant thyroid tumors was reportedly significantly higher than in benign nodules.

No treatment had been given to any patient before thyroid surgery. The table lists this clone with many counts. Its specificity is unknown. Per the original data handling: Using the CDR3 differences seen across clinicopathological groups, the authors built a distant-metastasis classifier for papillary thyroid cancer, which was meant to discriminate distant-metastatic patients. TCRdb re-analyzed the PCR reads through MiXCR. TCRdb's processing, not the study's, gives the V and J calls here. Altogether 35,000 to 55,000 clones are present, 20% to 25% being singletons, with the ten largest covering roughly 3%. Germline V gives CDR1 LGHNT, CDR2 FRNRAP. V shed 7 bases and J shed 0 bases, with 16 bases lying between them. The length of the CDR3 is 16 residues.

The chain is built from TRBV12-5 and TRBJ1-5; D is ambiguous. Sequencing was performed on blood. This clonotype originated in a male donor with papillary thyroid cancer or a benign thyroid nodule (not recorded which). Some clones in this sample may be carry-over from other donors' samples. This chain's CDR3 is CASDPWPDYSNQPQHF. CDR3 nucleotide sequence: TGTGCTAGTGACCCGTGGCCCGACTATAGCAATCAGCCCCAGCATTTT.